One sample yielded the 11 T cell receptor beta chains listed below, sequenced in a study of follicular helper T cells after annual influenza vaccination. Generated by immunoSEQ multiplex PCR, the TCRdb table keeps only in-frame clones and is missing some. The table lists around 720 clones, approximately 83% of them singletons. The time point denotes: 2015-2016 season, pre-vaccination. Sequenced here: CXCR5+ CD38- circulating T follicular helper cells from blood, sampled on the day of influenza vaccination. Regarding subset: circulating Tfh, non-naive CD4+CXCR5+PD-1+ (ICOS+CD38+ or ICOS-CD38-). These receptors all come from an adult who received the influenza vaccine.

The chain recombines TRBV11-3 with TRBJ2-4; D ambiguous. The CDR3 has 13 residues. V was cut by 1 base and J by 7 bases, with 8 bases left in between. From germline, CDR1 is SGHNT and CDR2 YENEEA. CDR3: CASSLGPNNIQYF. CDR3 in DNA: TGTGCCAGCAGCTTAGGACCTAACAACATTCAGTACTTC.

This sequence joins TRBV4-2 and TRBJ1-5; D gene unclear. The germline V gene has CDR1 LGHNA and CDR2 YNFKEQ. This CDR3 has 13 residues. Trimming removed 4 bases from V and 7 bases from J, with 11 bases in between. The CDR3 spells CASSLSLEQPQHF. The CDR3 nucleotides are TGTGCCAGCAGCCTAAGCCTAGAGCAGCCCCAGCATTTT.

The CDR3 protein is CASCQGGADGELFF. The CDR3 DNA reads TGTGCCAGCTGCCAAGGGGGCGCAGACGGGGAGCTGTTTTTT. V is TRBV6-1 and J is TRBJ2-2, with TRBD1 matching 7 bases. The V segment lost 8 bases and the J segment 7 bases; nucleotides outside the gene matches: 10. Germline loops: CDR1 MNHNS, CDR2 SASEGT. The CDR3 spans 14 residues.

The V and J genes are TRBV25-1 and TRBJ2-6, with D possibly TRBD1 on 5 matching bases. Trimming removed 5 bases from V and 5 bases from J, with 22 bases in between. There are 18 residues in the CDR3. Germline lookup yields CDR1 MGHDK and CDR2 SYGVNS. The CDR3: CASSQRVTGQSRANVLTF. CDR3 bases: TGTGCCAGCAGTCAAAGAGTAACTGGACAAAGTCGGGCCAACGTCCTGACTTTC.

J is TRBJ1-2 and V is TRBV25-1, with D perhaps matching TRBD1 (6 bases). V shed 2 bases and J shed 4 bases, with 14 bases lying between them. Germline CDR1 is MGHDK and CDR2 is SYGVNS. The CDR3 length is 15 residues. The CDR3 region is CASSEGSGAGYGYTF. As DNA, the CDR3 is TGTGCCAGCAGTGAAGGATCGGGGGCGGGCTATGGCTACACCTTC.

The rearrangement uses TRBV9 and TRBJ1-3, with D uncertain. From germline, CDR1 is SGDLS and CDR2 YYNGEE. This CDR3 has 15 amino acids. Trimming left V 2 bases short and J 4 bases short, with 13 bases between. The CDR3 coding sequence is TGTGCCAGCAGCGTGGCGGTCGGTCAGGGAAACACCATATATTTT. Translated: CASSVAVGQGNTIYF.

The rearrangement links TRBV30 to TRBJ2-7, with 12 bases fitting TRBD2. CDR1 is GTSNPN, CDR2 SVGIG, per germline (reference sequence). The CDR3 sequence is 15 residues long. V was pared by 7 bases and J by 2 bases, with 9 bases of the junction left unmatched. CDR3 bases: TGTGCCTCAACTAGGACTAGCGGGGCCACCTACGAGCAGTACTTC. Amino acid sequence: CASTRTSGATYEQYF.

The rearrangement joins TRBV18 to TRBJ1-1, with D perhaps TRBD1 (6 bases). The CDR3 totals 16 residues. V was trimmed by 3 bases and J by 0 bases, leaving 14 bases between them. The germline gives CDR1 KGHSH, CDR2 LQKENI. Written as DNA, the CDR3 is TGTGCCAGCTCACCCCTGGACAGTCTGATGAACACTGAAGCTTTCTTT. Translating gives CASSPLDSLMNTEAFF.

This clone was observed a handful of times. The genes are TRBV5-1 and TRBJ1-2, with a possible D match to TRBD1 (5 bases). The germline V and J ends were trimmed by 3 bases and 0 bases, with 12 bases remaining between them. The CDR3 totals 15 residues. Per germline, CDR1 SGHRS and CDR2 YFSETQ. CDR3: CASSSTGASNYGYTF. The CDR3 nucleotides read TGCGCCAGCAGCTCTACAGGAGCCTCTAACTATGGCTACACCTTC.

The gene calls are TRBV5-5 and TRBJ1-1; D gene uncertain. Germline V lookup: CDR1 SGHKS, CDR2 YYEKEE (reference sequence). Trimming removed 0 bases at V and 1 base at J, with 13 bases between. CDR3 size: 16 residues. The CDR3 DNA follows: TGTGCCAGCAGCTTGGGACCCAATCCCTCGAACACTGAAGCTTTCTTT. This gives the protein CASSLGPNPSNTEAFF.

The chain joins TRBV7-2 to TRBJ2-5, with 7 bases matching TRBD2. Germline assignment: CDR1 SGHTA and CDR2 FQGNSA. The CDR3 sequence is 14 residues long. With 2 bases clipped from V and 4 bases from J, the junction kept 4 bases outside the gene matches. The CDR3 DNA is TGTGCCAGCAGCTTACAAAGCGGGGTAGAGACCCAGTACTTC. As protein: CASSLQSGVETQYF.